The 27 T cell receptor beta chains reported below all come from one sample, sequenced in a study of cytomegalovirus exposure and HLA in healthy donors. Primers included in the PCR were 60 Vbeta and 13 Jbeta primers. TCRdb's copy holds only in-frame clones and misses some; the assay was immunoSEQ multiplex PCR. The sample holds 150,000 to 170,000 clones, roughly 79% seen once. What was sequenced was PBMCs. The receptor set was obtained from a man aged 18 to 30 in good health and CMV-seronegative.

This rearrangement joins TRBV7-8 to TRBJ2-7; 9 positions agree with TRBD2. CDR1 and CDR2 from the germline V gene are SGHVS and FQNEAQ. J lost 0 bases, V lost 2 bases, and 20 bases had no gene match. The CDR3 contains 21 residues. In DNA, the CDR3 is TGTGCCAGCAGCTTACCTCGGATAGCGGGGGTAGGATTCTACTACTCCTACGAGCAGTACTTC. It yields the protein CASSLPRIAGVGFYYSYEQYF. The full variable domain, in which reference TRBV7-8 and TRBJ2-7 provide the parts outside the CDR3, is GAGVSQSPRYKVAKRGQDVALRCDPISGHVSLFWYQQALGQGPEFLTYFQNEAQLDKSGLPSDRFFAERPEGSVSTLKIQRTQQEDSAVYLCASSLPRIAGVGFYYSYEQYFGPGTRLTVT.

J is TRBJ2-6 and V is TRBV27, with TRBD1 matching 8 bases. The V and J ends lost 8 bases and 1 base, in that order; junction bases with no gene match: 16. In germline, CDR1 is MNHEY, CDR2 SMNVEV (reference sequence). The CDR3 length is 19 residues. The CDR3 DNA sequence: TGTGCCAGCGCCCCCAGACCAGGGGGCGACTTTTCTGGGGCCAACGTCCTGACTTTC. Its protein product is CASAPRPGGDFSGANVLTF.

The V call is TRBV27, the J call TRBJ1-2; a possible D gene is TRBD1 (5 bases). V lost 2 bases and J 0 bases, leaving 10 bases between the germline ends. In germline, CDR1 is MNHEY, CDR2 SMNVEV (reference sequence). This CDR3 has 15 residues. CDR3 region: CASSLGGFSNYGYTF. The CDR3 nucleotides are TGTGCCAGCAGTTTAGGGGGGTTTTCTAACTATGGCTACACCTTC.

The chain couples TRBV6-1 to TRBJ1-1; D is uncertain. Germline V lookup: CDR1 MNHNS, CDR2 SASEGT. The CDR3 extends over 11 amino acids. V shed 9 bases and J shed 3 bases, with 8 bases lying between them. The CDR3 loop reads CASEAYTEAFF. In DNA, the CDR3 is TGTGCCAGTGAGGCTTACACTGAAGCTTTCTTT.

This chain connects TRBV15 to TRBJ2-2, with 8 bases identical to TRBD1. CDR1 and CDR2 from the germline V gene are LNHNV and YYDKDF (reference sequence). The CDR3 is made up of 16 amino acids. The junction had 4 bases not matched to a gene; V was cut back by 1 base and J by 3 bases. CDR3 bases: TGTGCCACCAGCAGAGGTCAGGGGGCTTACACCGGGGAGCTGTTTTTT. Translation gives CATSRGQGAYTGELFF.

The CDR3 DNA is TGTGCCAGCAGCTTAGATCTAGCGGGGGGGAGGAGAGAGACCCAGTACTTC. The encoded protein is CASSLDLAGGRRETQYF. V usage is TRBV7-2 and J usage is TRBJ2-5; the match to TRBD2 covers 12 bases. This CDR3 has 17 amino acids. CDR1 SGHTA and CDR2 FQGNSA come from the germline V gene. Losses at the gene ends were 1 base for V and 4 bases for J; bases not matched to a gene: 7.

This rearrangement joins TRBV6-5 to TRBJ2-2; TRBD1 is a possible D gene (5 bases). Trimming pared 6 bases from V and 6 bases from J, leaving 17 bases between. CDR1 and CDR2 from the germline V gene are MNHEY and SVGAGI. The CDR3 is 15 residues long. As DNA, the CDR3 is TGTGCCAGCAGAATAGCTGCAGGGTTCGCCGGGGAGCTGTTTTTT. Translated: CASRIAAGFAGELFF.

The CDR3 is CASSPGTGGRKTQYF. As DNA, the CDR3 is TGTGCCAGCAGCCCGGGGACAGGGGGTCGAAAGACCCAGTACTTC. The chain couples TRBV5-6 to TRBJ2-5, with 11 bases matching TRBD1. Germline trimming cut 4 bases from V and 6 bases from J; bases unmatched to any gene: 8. The germline CDR1 and CDR2 sequences are SGHDT and YYEEEE. The CDR3 totals 15 residues. The full variable domain, completed using reference TRBV5-6 and TRBJ2-5, is DAGVTQSPTHLIKTRGQQVTLRCSPKSGHDTVSWYQQALGQGPQFIFQYYEEEERQRGNFPDRFSGHQFPNYSSELNVNALLLGDSALYLCASSPGTGGRKTQYFGPGTRLLVL.

This clone was observed once. This chain joins TRBV5-1 and TRBJ2-4, with 11 bases fitting TRBD2. The V segment lost 3 bases and the J segment 2 bases; nucleotides outside the gene matches: 10. The CDR3 runs to 18 residues. Germline CDR1 reads SGHRS; CDR2 reads YFSETQ. In DNA, the CDR3 is TGCGCCAGCAGCTCCGGACTAGCGGGCGATCTAACCAAAAACATTCAGTACTTC. This sequence encodes CASSSGLAGDLTKNIQYF. The variable domain in full, with the rest retrieved from reference TRBV5-1 and TRBJ2-4, is KAGVTQTPRYLIKTRGQQVTLSCSPISGHRSVSWYQQTPGQGLQFLFEYFSETQRNKGNFPGRFSGRQFSNSRSEMNVSTLELGDSALYLCASSSGLAGDLTKNIQYFGAGTRLSVL.

The genes are TRBV9 and TRBJ2-1; D may be TRBD2 (5 bases). Trimming removed 1 base from V and 3 bases from J, with 8 bases in between. This CDR3 comprises 14 residues. Germline CDR1 reads SGDLS; CDR2 reads YYNGEE. Here the CDR3 DNA reads TGTGCCAGCAGCGTAAGTGGAGGCTACAATGAGCAGTTCTTC. Its protein is CASSVSGGYNEQFF.

V and J are TRBV7-9 and TRBJ2-5; no definite D call. V lost 1 base and J 1 base, leaving 4 bases between the germline ends. The CDR3 totals 13 residues. Germline loops: CDR1 SEHNR, CDR2 FQNEAQ (reference sequence). CDR3 nucleotides: TGTGCCAGCAGCTTAGGAGTCCAAGAGACCCAGTACTTC. Encoded protein: CASSLGVQETQYF.

This chain joins TRBV2 and TRBJ1-3; D may be TRBD1 (6 bases). The CDR3 is made up of 15 amino acids. Germline V gene sequence: CDR1 SNHLY, CDR2 FYNNEI. V shed 2 bases and J shed 3 bases, with 11 bases lying between them. CDR3 in DNA: TGTGCCAGCAGTGAAATGGGCAGGGGTGGAAACACCATATATTTT. It is translated as CASSEMGRGGNTIYF.

The chain carries TRBV5-1 and TRBJ2-5; weak D call: TRBD2 (6 bases). The CDR3 loop spans 13 amino acids. Looked up from germline, CDR1 is SGHRS and CDR2 is YFSETQ. Trimming stripped 4 bases from V and 0 bases from J, with 7 bases between. The CDR3, as DNA: TGCGCCAGCAGCGGCGGGAACCAAGAGACCCAGTACTTC. Its protein product is CASSGGNQETQYF.

With respect to this clone: The CDR3 ends on some other residue instead of the conserved phenylalanine or tryptophan, so this is likely a read error. This rearrangement joins TRBV6-5 to TRBJ1-5, with D maybe TRBD1 (5 bases). The V end lost 0 bases, the J end lost 7 bases, and 13 bases lay between the germline ends. The germline V gene encodes CDR1 MNHEY and CDR2 SVGAGI. CDR3 length: 15 amino acids. In DNA form, the CDR3 reads TGTGCCAGCAGTTACTCGTCAGGGCACACGCAGCCCCAGCATTCT. Protein product: CASSYSSGHTQPQHS.

DNA of the CDR3: TGTGCCAGTAGTTGGTCAGGGGGCCGGAATGAGCAGTTCTTC. Amino acids: CASSWSGGRNEQFF. The rearrangement joins TRBV19 to TRBJ2-1, with 8 bases fitting TRBD1. The CDR3 covers 14 residues. Looked up from germline, CDR1 is LNHDA and CDR2 is SQIVND (reference sequence). Trimming at V came to 5 bases and at J to 7 bases, leaving 7 bases not matched to a gene.

The V gene is TRBV29-1, the J gene TRBJ2-2; 11 nucleotides align to TRBD2. The CDR3 is 18 residues long. V was clipped by 6 bases and J by 1 base; unmatched bases: 13. CDR1 and CDR2 from the germline V gene are SQVTM and ANQGSEA. CDR3 nucleotide sequence: TGCAGCGTCGAAACTAGCGGGGGCCCTGAATTGAACACCGGGGAGCTGTTTTTT. The encoded protein is CSVETSGGPELNTGELFF.

This clone occurred a few times. The chain joins TRBV5-4 to TRBJ2-3; D is perhaps TRBD1 (6 bases). The CDR3 consists of 14 residues. With 4 bases removed from V and 2 bases from J, the gap between germline ends came to 11 bases. Germline assignment: CDR1 SGHNT and CDR2 YYREEE (reference sequence). The CDR3 reads CASSPDSLTDTQYF. The CDR3 coding sequence is TGTGCCAGCAGCCCGGACAGTCTCACAGATACGCAGTATTTT.

This clone was recorded a few times. The V and J genes are TRBV7-6 and TRBJ1-1, with TRBD1 identical over 11 bases. V dropped 4 bases and J dropped 4; count of bases not matched to a gene: 2. The CDR3 is made up of 14 amino acids. Looked up from germline, CDR1 is SGHVS and CDR2 is FNYEAQ. The CDR3 DNA is TGTGCCAGCAGCTGGACAGGGGGCGGCACTGAAGCTTTCTTT. It codes for CASSWTGGGTEAFF.

The V gene is TRBV4-2, the J gene TRBJ2-5; 9 nucleotides match TRBD1. There are 18 residues in the CDR3. Germline loops: CDR1 LGHNA, CDR2 YNFKEQ. The V and J ends lost 0 bases and 4 bases, in that order; junction bases with no gene match: 12. In DNA form, the CDR3 reads TGTGCCAGCAGCCAAGATTCAACGACAGGGGGATTACGAGAGACCCAGTACTTC. Encoded protein: CASSQDSTTGGLRETQYF.

This clone was seen a few times. The chain links TRBV10-1 to TRBJ2-3, with a possible D match to TRBD1 (6 bases). The CDR3 covers 15 residues. V lost 3 bases and J 4 bases, leaving 14 bases between the germline ends. The germline gives CDR1 WNHNN, CDR2 SYGVQD (reference sequence). The CDR3 DNA sequence: TGCGCCAGCAGTGATGTCAGGGGTTTGGCAGATACGCAGTATTTT. As protein: CASSDVRGLADTQYF.

Comments on this clone: Other DNA sequences in this sample translate to the same CDR3. V and J are TRBV12-5 and TRBJ2-1; no clear D. Germline CDR1 reads LGHNT; CDR2 reads FRNRAP. With 1 base removed from V and 9 bases from J, the gap between germline ends came to 13 bases. The CDR3 runs to 14 residues. CDR3 DNA sequence: TGTGCTAGTGGTTTGGGAACTCAGGTTAGTGAGCAGTTCTTC. Its translation is CASGLGTQVSEQFF.

This chain joins TRBV7-2 and TRBJ1-1; 8 bases line up with TRBD1. The CDR3 is 17 amino acids. CDR1 and CDR2 from the germline V gene are SGHTA and FQGNSA. The V and J ends lost 3 bases and 2 bases, in that order; junction bases with no gene match: 11. CDR3 nucleotide sequence: TGTGCCAGCAGCTTCGAGCCCACCCAGGGGGCTAACACTGAAGCTTTCTTT. This translates into CASSFEPTQGANTEAFF.

This clone was detected only a few times. This chain uses TRBV27 with TRBJ2-7; 9 nucleotides line up with TRBD1. CDR3 length equals 13 residues. After removal of 6 bases from V and 6 bases from J, the junction contained 6 bases not matched to a gene. CDR1 and CDR2 (germline): MNHEY, SMNVEV (reference sequence). Here the CDR3 reads CASRQQGAGEQYF. CDR3 coding DNA: TGTGCCAGCAGACAACAGGGGGCAGGCGAGCAGTACTTC.

This clone came up a few times. The gene calls are TRBV4-2 and TRBJ1-3; 8 bases fit TRBD1. CDR1 LGHNA and CDR2 YNFKEQ come from the germline V gene. The CDR3 contains 16 residues. Trimming took 1 base from V and 0 from J; bases not matched to a gene: 2. CDR3: CASSQGDRHSGNTIYF. In nucleotides, the CDR3 is TGTGCCAGCAGCCAAGGGGACAGGCACTCTGGAAACACCATATATTTT.

V gene TRBV9 combines with J gene TRBJ1-1, with a tentative D call TRBD1 (5 bases). Germline CDR1 and CDR2: SGDLS and YYNGEE. This CDR3 is built from 12 residues. V lost 8 bases to trimming and J lost 7 bases, with 15 bases between them. The CDR3 nucleotides read TGTGCCAGAAACCAAAGGGGTTATGAAGCTTTCTTT. Residues: CARNQRGYEAFF.

The chain uses TRBV19 and TRBJ2-2, with D hard to call. The CDR3 is made up of 15 amino acids. The germline V and J ends were trimmed by 3 bases and 4 bases, with 12 bases remaining between them. The V gene's germline CDR1 is LNHDA and CDR2 SQIVND (reference sequence). CDR3 protein: CASSISPTITGELFF. CDR3 DNA sequence: TGTGCCAGTAGTATTTCGCCGACAATCACCGGGGAGCTGTTTTTT.

This sequence joins TRBV4-2 and TRBJ2-3, with a tentative D call TRBD2 (7 bases). This CDR3 contains 16 residues. Germline lookup yields CDR1 LGHNA and CDR2 YNFKEQ. V was cut by 5 bases and J by 3 bases, with 18 bases left in between. The CDR3 loop is CASSRKAGASTDTQYF. The CDR3 nucleotides are TGTGCCAGCAGCAGGAAGGCGGGGGCCTCGACAGATACGCAGTATTTT.